Presented here are 5 T cell receptor beta chains from one specimen sequenced in a study of a mutant IDH1 vaccine in newly diagnosed glioma. Time point: week 35, safety follow-up. Alongside topical imiquimod, each dose of vaccine comprised 300 ug of mutant IDH1 20-mer peptide. Their antigens remain unidentified. Measured with immunoSEQ multiplex PCR; TCRdb has only the in-frame clones, and not every one. The sample shows around 32,000 clones, 82% of them seen only once. The specimen comprised PBMCs, sampled from a glioma patient whose treatment included an IDH1 peptide vaccine. All receptors derive from a woman aged 18 to 35 with glioma.

This chain links TRBV2 with TRBJ1-4, with TRBD1 as a possible D gene (6 bases). The CDR3 loop spans 15 amino acids. The germline CDR1 and CDR2 sequences are SNHLY and FYNNEI. V lost 6 bases to trimming and J lost 8 bases, with 19 bases between them. The CDR3 is CASRSNRALGEKLFF. As DNA, the CDR3 is TGTGCCAGCAGATCAAACAGGGCCCTTGGGGAAAAACTGTTTTTT. Full variable domain (missing parts from reference TRBV2 and TRBJ1-4): EPEVTQTPSHQVTQMGQEVILRCVPISNHLYFYWYRQILGQKVEFLVSFYNNEISEKSEIFDDQFSVERPDGSNFTLKIRSTKLEDSAMYFCASRSNRALGEKLFFGSGTQLSVL.

In this sample, this clone turned up once. V usage is TRBV19 and J usage is TRBJ1-4; TRBD1 is a possible D gene (5 bases). Trimming took 6 bases from V and 11 from J, leaving 22 bases between them. Germline CDR1 and CDR2: LNHDA and SQIVND (reference sequence). The CDR3 is made up of 15 amino acids. CDR3: CASRAPGRKMGKLFF. The CDR3 bases are TGTGCCAGTAGGGCCCCGGGACGTAAAATGGGGAAACTGTTTTTT.

This clone has a single count. The V gene is TRBV7-2, the J gene TRBJ2-4; D is ambiguous. Per germline, CDR1 SGHTA and CDR2 FQGNSA. The CDR3 sequence is 12 residues long. Trimming took 2 bases from V and 8 from J, leaving 7 bases between them. DNA for the CDR3: TGTGCCAGCAGCTTATCGTTCGACATTCAGTACTTC. Translated, it gives CASSLSFDIQYF.

The V call is TRBV19, the J call TRBJ2-7, with 10 bases fitting TRBD1. V dropped 3 bases and J dropped 4; count of bases not matched to a gene: 6. The CDR3 is 15 residues long. Germline V lookup: CDR1 LNHDA, CDR2 SQIVND (reference sequence). CDR3 region: CASSMDRGAIYEQYF. The CDR3 DNA reads as TGTGCCAGTAGTATGGACAGGGGGGCGATTTACGAGCAGTACTTC.

The chain couples TRBV29-1 to TRBJ2-5; a possible D gene is TRBD2 (5 bases). CDR3 size: 15 residues. V lost 7 bases, J lost 2 bases, and 20 bases lay in between. Germline V gene data show CDR1 as SQVTM and CDR2 as ANQGSEA. The CDR3 loop is CSGTSLEGAQETQYF. DNA for the CDR3: TGCAGCGGGACCAGCCTCGAGGGAGCTCAAGAGACCCAGTACTTC. Looking up the rest from reference TRBV29-1 and TRBJ2-5 gives the full variable domain: SAVISQKPSRDICQRGTSLTIQCQVDSQVTMMFWYRQQPGQSLTLIATANQGSEATYESGFVIDKFPISRPNLTFSTLTVSNMSPEDSSIYLCSGTSLEGAQETQYFGPGTRLLVL.